The 18 T cell receptor beta chains presented below share a single source sample, sequenced in a study of spatial heterogeneity in lung cancer. As to time point: sample taken at primary tumor resection. No antigen is known for these receptors. TCRdb used MiXCR to reprocess the 5' RACE reads, holding one entry per CDR3 protein. The sample lists about 10,000 distinct CDR3 sequences, 45% to 65% seen once, with more than 25% in the top ten. Study-level results: Mutation tallies in tumors tracked expanded intratumoral alpha and beta TCR counts.

This specimen consisted of lung tumor tissue, obtained at surgery. Every receptor here comes from a female donor with early-stage non-small cell lung cancer.

This clonotype was detected once. Being off target in a library aimed at alpha chains, this beta chain has a size of little meaning. The chain couples TRBV29-1 to TRBJ1-5; D not resolved. Germline loops: CDR1 SQVTM, CDR2 ANQGSEA. Trimming took 2 bases from V and 0 from J, leaving 17 bases between them. This CDR3 comprises 17 residues. CDR3 nucleotides: TGCAGCGTTGAAAGGGCGGATGGATTTTGTAGCAATCAGCCCCAGCATTTT. This gives the protein CSVERADGFCSNQPQHF.

Worth noting for this clonotype: This beta chain came through as a stray read in a library set up for alpha chains, and its size says little. This chain joins TRBV20-1 and TRBJ1-3, with D possibly matching TRBD1 (5 bases). CDR3 length equals 14 residues. Trimming took off 4 bases at V and 2 bases at J, with 12 bases between the two ends. In germline, CDR1 is DFQATT, CDR2 SNEGSKA (reference sequence). The CDR3 DNA sequence: TGCAGTGCTACGGGGACCGAGACTGGAAACACCATATATTTT. Protein: CSATGTETGNTIYF.

This clonotype was counted a few times. Found in a library prepared for alpha chains, this beta chain is an off-target read, and its abundance has little meaning. The chain couples TRBV20-1 to TRBJ1-1, with D unresolved. The CDR3 loop spans 14 amino acids. Trimming left V 5 bases short and J 7 bases short, with 20 bases between. Germline loops: CDR1 DFQATT, CDR2 SNEGSKA (reference sequence). Written as DNA, the CDR3 is TGCAGTGCTTTCCTTCTTACAGCGCAGCTTGAAGCTTTCTTT. Its translation: CSAFLLTAQLEAFF.

This clonotype was seen a handful of times. The library was built for alpha chains, so this beta chain is an off-target read and its size means little. The chain joins TRBV20-1 to TRBJ1-5; 8 positions match TRBD1. V trimming: 3 bases; J trimming: 6 bases; junction bases outside the gene matches: 7. CDR1 DFQATT and CDR2 SNEGSKA come from the germline V gene (reference sequence). CDR3 length: 14 amino acids. The CDR3 DNA is TGCAGTGCTAGTCCCGGGACAGGCGGTCAGCCCCAGCATTTT. Its protein product is CSASPGTGGQPQHF.

Comments on this clonotype: This beta chain lies outside the target of a library built for alpha chains; its clone size means little. The chain joins TRBV12-3 or TRBV12-4 to TRBJ2-2; 8 bases match TRBD2. This CDR3 is built from 16 residues. Losses at the gene ends were 6 bases for V and 5 bases for J; bases not matched to a gene: 11. DNA for the CDR3: TGTGCCAGCAGCTCAACTAGCGGCCCTGGGACCGGGGAGCTGTTTTTT. Its translation is CASSSTSGPGTGELFF.

This clonotype ranks as medium-sized. The library was prepared for alpha chains; this beta chain is a stray read, so its frequency means little. The CDR3 protein is CASSPRGSRYNEQFF. In DNA form, the CDR3 reads TGTGCCAGCAGTCCGAGAGGGTCGAGATACAATGAGCAGTTCTTC. This chain links TRBV28 with TRBJ2-1, with D possibly matching TRBD2 (5 bases). CDR1 and CDR2 from the germline V gene are MDHEN and SYDVKM. This CDR3 region has 15 residues. The V and J ends lost 5 bases and 4 bases respectively, with 15 bases between them.

This clonotype is labeled as medium-sized. As an off-target read in a library built for alpha chains, this beta chain has a frequency of little significance. The genes are TRBV12-3 or TRBV12-4 and TRBJ1-2; D unclear. This CDR3 is built from 13 residues. The ends were cut back, 4 bases at V and 0 bases at J, with 6 bases in the middle. CDR3 amino acids: CASSWQPNYGYTF. The CDR3 bases are TGTGCCAGCAGTTGGCAACCTAACTATGGCTACACCTTC.

By share of the sample, this clonotype is medium-sized. This beta chain is an unintended read in a library built for alpha chains; its size means little. The V and J genes are TRBV27 and TRBJ1-2, with 7 positions matching TRBD1. Per germline, CDR1 MNHEY and CDR2 SMNVEV (reference sequence). Trimming took 3 bases from V and 0 from J; bases not matched to a gene: 7. This CDR3 contains 16 residues. CDR3 in amino acids: CASSFSGQAANYGYTF. The CDR3 DNA reads TGTGCCAGCAGTTTCTCCGGACAGGCAGCTAACTATGGCTACACCTTC.

This clonotype was counted only a few times. This beta chain is off target for a library built for alpha chains, so its abundance means little. The chain uses TRBV15 and TRBJ2-7, with D possibly matching TRBD1 (6 bases). The germline V gene has CDR1 LNHNV and CDR2 YYDKDF (reference sequence). V lost 4 bases to trimming and J lost 0 bases, with 16 bases between them. The CDR3 runs to 16 residues. The chain's CDR3 is CATSTMGVRGSYEQYF. The CDR3 DNA reads TGTGCCACCAGCACCATGGGGGTCAGGGGCTCCTACGAGCAGTACTTC.

A note on this clonotype: This beta chain appears as a stray read in a library generated for alpha chains; its size is not informative. The rearrangement joins TRBV7-9 to TRBJ2-7; TRBD1 agrees at 9 bases. The J segment lost 2 bases and the V segment lost 5 bases, leaving 7 bases of the junction unmatched. Germline V gives CDR1 SEHNR, CDR2 FQNEAQ (reference sequence). The CDR3 covers 15 residues. CDR3 in amino acids: CASSIAGDRAYEQYF. The CDR3 DNA sequence: TGTGCCAGCAGCATCGCGGGGGACAGGGCCTACGAGCAGTACTTC.

Turning to this clonotype: With the library built for alpha chains, this beta chain is off target and its frequency is not meaningful. This chain uses TRBV7-2 with TRBJ1-2; D is unresolved. Germline V gene lookup returns CDR1 SGHTA and CDR2 FQGNSA. The V end lost 2 bases, the J end lost 8 bases, and 18 bases lay between the germline ends. The CDR3 extends over 15 amino acids. Here the CDR3 DNA reads TGTGCCAGCAGCTTAATGCGCGGACGGGGTCAAGGCTACACCTTC. Amino acid sequence: CASSLMRGRGQGYTF. The complete variable domain, with remaining parts taken from reference TRBV7-2 and TRBJ1-2, reads GAGVSQSPSNKVTEKGKDVELRCDPISGHTALYWYRQSLGQGLEFLIYFQGNSAPDKSGLPSDRFSAERTGGSVSTLTIQRTQQEDSAVYLCASSLMRGRGQGYTFGSGTRLTVV.

Concerning this clonotype: This beta chain lies outside the target of a library built for alpha chains; its clone size means little. The chain joins TRBV7-2 to TRBJ1-3; D unresolved. The CDR3 runs 15 residues. CDR1 is SGHTA, CDR2 FQGNSA, per germline. Trimming shortened V by 5 bases and J by 4 bases, and 15 bases separated the two germline ends. The CDR3 DNA is TGTGCCAGCAGCCGAATGCAGTTCCCCGGAAACACCATATATTTT. Translation: CASSRMQFPGNTIYF.

Only a few counts were recorded for this clonotype. This beta chain slipped into a library made for alpha chains as a stray read, so its size is not meaningful. V usage is TRBV5-1 and J usage is TRBJ2-1, with D possibly called TRBD1 or TRBD2 (5 bases each). This CDR3 has 16 residues. Germline CDR1 reads SGHRS; CDR2 reads YFSETQ. Trimming took 0 bases from V and 6 from J, leaving 16 bases between them. The CDR3 nucleotides are TGCGCCAGCAGCTTGGTTCCAAGTGTGGGGGTCAATGAGCAGTTCTTC. It is translated as CASSLVPSVGVNEQFF.

In the case of this clonotype: Because this beta chain is a stray read in a library intended to capture alpha chains, its abundance should not be given much weight. V is TRBV20-1 and J is TRBJ2-5; 7 bases align to TRBD2. The CDR3 extends over 14 amino acids. J gave up 7 bases and V 0 bases, and 8 bases lay outside the gene matches. Germline V gene lookup returns CDR1 DFQATT and CDR2 SNEGSKA (reference sequence). CDR3 residues: CSARDKDGGRTQYF. The DNA for the CDR3 is TGCAGTGCTAGAGATAAAGACGGCGGGAGGACCCAGTACTTC.

Turning to this clonotype: Little can be read into the size of this beta chain, an off-target read in a library designed for alpha chains. The V and J genes are TRBV5-4 and TRBJ2-3; D perhaps matches TRBD1 (5 bases). This CDR3 has 14 residues. In germline, CDR1 is SGHNT, CDR2 YYREEE (reference sequence). Trimming took 3 bases from V and 5 from J, leaving 13 bases between them. The CDR3 nucleotides are TGTGCCAGCAGCTCTCGACAGACGCAAGATACGCAGTATTTT. Protein: CASSSRQTQDTQYF.

A remark on this clonotype: The library was prepared for alpha chains; this beta chain is a stray read, so its frequency means little. The chain uses TRBV29-1 and TRBJ2-7, with TRBD1 matching 8 bases. V lost 6 bases and J lost 0; bases outside the gene matches: 10. The CDR3 spans 15 residues. CDR1 is SQVTM, CDR2 ANQGSEA, per germline. The CDR3 sequence: CSVTLQGESSYEQYF. In DNA, the CDR3 is TGCAGCGTCACTTTACAGGGGGAGAGCTCCTACGAGCAGTACTTC.

Only a few counts were recorded for this clonotype. This beta chain slipped into a library made for alpha chains as a stray read, so its size is not meaningful. This rearrangement joins TRBV7-8 to TRBJ1-3; D call uncertain. Trimming took 0 bases from V and 0 from J, leaving 15 bases between them. Per the germline V gene, CDR1 is SGHVS and CDR2 is FQNEAQ. The CDR3 sequence is 18 residues long. The DNA for the CDR3 is TGTGCCAGCAGCTTAGCGCGCATTTCGGGCCTCTCTGGAAACACCATATATTTT. It yields the protein CASSLARISGLSGNTIYF.

A note on this clonotype: The library was prepared for alpha chains; this beta chain is a stray read, so its frequency means little. This chain uses TRBV20-1 with TRBJ2-1; D possibly corresponds to TRBD1 (5 bases). Germline values: CDR1 DFQATT, CDR2 SNEGSKA (reference sequence). There are 14 residues in the CDR3. Trimming stripped 5 bases from V and 0 bases from J, with 11 bases between. CDR3 DNA: TGCAGTGCTTTGGACGACAGCTCCTACAATGAGCAGTTCTTC. Residues: CSALDDSSYNEQFF.